Each of the 6 T cell receptor beta chains below was sequenced from the same sample in a study of Graves' ophthalmopathy and Graves' hyperthyroidism (dated by TCRdb to 2017 to 2018). TCRdb records Illumina HiSeq 2000 as the sequencer. For repertoire sequencing, the TCR beta CDR3 regions were amplified from RNA transcripts. A first-round RT-PCR used HTBI primers with the Qiagen OneStep RT-PCR kit, followed by a second-round multiplex PCR, size selection and purification. The public sequencing data were trimmed at Q25 with fastp and processed into clonotypes with MiXCR by TCRdb, which kept only in-frame beta chains. Identical CDR3 proteins give one entry, which carries the most common genes and DNA. This sample lists approximately 700,000 distinct CDR3 sequences; 35% to 50% were detected once. The ten largest clonotypes hold 3% to 4% of the sample. What was sequenced was peripheral blood. Receptors originate from an adult man with Graves' ophthalmopathy.

This clonotype has just one count. The V gene is TRBV24-1, the J gene TRBJ1-5; 8 nucleotides agree with TRBD1. J was trimmed by 6 bases and V by 0 bases; bases with no gene match: 0. This CDR3 has 14 amino acids. Germline CDR1 reads KGHDR; CDR2 reads SFDVKD. The CDR3 loop reads CATSDLGTGQPQHF. DNA for the CDR3: TGTGCCACCAGTGATTTGGGGACAGGTCAGCCCCAGCATTTT.

The V call is TRBV6-1, the J call TRBJ2-7, with 7 bases aligning to TRBD1. CDR1 is MNHNS, CDR2 SASEGT, per germline. V lost 7 bases and J lost 0; bases outside the gene matches: 6. The CDR3 runs 14 residues. The CDR3 sequence is CASKRQGPSYEQYF. The DNA of the CDR3 is TGTGCCAGCAAACGACAGGGTCCCTCCTACGAGCAGTACTTC.

This clonotype was counted many times. The chain's CDR3 is CASSQGVSYEQYF. Written as DNA, the CDR3 is TGCGCCAGCAGCCAAGGGGTCTCCTACGAGCAGTACTTC. This rearrangement joins TRBV4-1 to TRBJ2-7, with D unclear. CDR3 length: 13 residues. Germline V CDR1 and CDR2: MGHRA, YSYEKL. V was clipped by 1 base and J by 0 bases, with 4 bases between them.

Many counts were recorded for this clonotype. This chain connects TRBV7-9 to TRBJ1-4, with D uncertain. The germline V gene encodes CDR1 SEHNR and CDR2 FQNEAQ (reference sequence). V was pared by 1 base and J by 5 bases, with 11 bases between. The CDR3 is 15 amino acids. The CDR3 reads CASSLVSWGNEKLFF. Here the CDR3 DNA reads TGTGCCAGCAGCTTAGTATCCTGGGGAAATGAAAAACTGTTTTTT.

The J gene is TRBJ2-6, the V gene TRBV7-8; D not resolved. The CDR3 extends over 15 amino acids. The V gene lost 1 base and the J gene lost 2 bases, with 6 bases spanning the gap. Germline CDR1 reads SGHVS; CDR2 reads FQNEAQ. The CDR3 DNA is TGTGCCAGCAGCTTAGGGTGGCCTGGGGCCAACGTCCTGACTTTC. It codes for CASSLGWPGANVLTF.

At least ten counts were recorded for this clonotype. The rearrangement links TRBV2 to TRBJ2-7, with 8 bases identical to TRBD2. The CDR3 totals 12 residues. Germline loops: CDR1 SNHLY, CDR2 FYNNEI. Trimming cost V 6 bases and J 6 bases; bases outside gene matches: 4. The CDR3 DNA is TGTGCCAGCAGGCGACTAGCGAGCGAGCAGTACTTC. Translating gives CASRRLASEQYF.